One T cell receptor beta chain is described in this entry. Seattle researchers signed up patients amid active infection and tracked them longitudinally. TCRdb's table, derived via immunoSEQ multiplex PCR, lists solely in-frame clones and lacks some. The data show about 480,000 clones, nearly 90% seen once. The source of the sample is a study of blood T cell repertoires in COVID-19. Trimming removed 3 bases from V and 4 bases from J; junction bases left unmatched: 7. CDR3 length: 16 amino acids. From germline, CDR1 is SGHRS and CDR2 YFSETQ. The material sequenced was peripheral blood. This receptor was obtained from a man aged 18 to 29 with COVID-19, enrolled during active disease. The genes are TRBV5-1 and TRBJ2-2; 9 positions match TRBD1. The CDR3 DNA reads TGCGCCAGCAGCTCCGGGACAGGGAAATTCACCGGGGAGCTGTTTTTT. This sequence encodes CASSSGTGKFTGELFF.